This T cell receptor beta chain was captured in a study of blood T cell repertoires in COVID-19. Study-wide background: Whether acute or convalescent, the COVID-19 samples came from the United States, Italy and Spain. PBMCs, B-cell-depleted T cells, or T cells were the source of the cDNA or gDNA that made up the material.

V was shortened by 0 bases and J by 3 bases, with 7 bases between the two germline ends. In germline, CDR1 is LGHNA, CDR2 YNFKEQ. The CDR3 runs 14 residues. Authors' analysis steps: For nucleated cells, counts were estimated from reference gene primer amplification. Profiled with immunoSEQ multiplex PCR; TCRdb holds only in-frame clones, not every one. For V, J and clone size, that table is used; D and trimming come from the DNA. The table shows about 200,000 clones, with roughly 84% occurring only once. The material sequenced was peripheral blood. The chain uses TRBV4-2 and TRBJ2-3; D is possibly TRBD1 (5 bases). The sequence came from a human donor in a cohort sampled during active COVID-19. The CDR3 sequence is CASSQDQGTDTQYF. DNA of the CDR3: TGTGCCAGCAGCCAAGATCAGGGAACAGATACGCAGTATTTT.